This T cell receptor (beta chain) was sequenced during a study of blood T cells in healthy people across ages. The CDR3 length is 16 residues. Germline CDR1 SGHVS, CDR2 FQNEAQ. The V gene end was trimmed by 2 bases and the J gene end by 1 base; junction bases not matched to a gene: 6. With respect to this clonotype: The antigen is unknown.

Broader study findings: Unsorted PBMCs blocked a conclusive comparison of naive and antigen-experienced cells.

Primers used in a second PCR of about 6 to 11 cycles were a sample-barcoded 5' primer and a J-beta primer mix. A single record per CDR3 protein comes from TCRdb applying MiXCR to the 5' RACE reads. The sample records about 640,000 distinct CDR3 sequences, around 41% being singletons. Sequencing was done on a sample of blood. The chain couples TRBV7-8 to TRBJ2-3; 7 nucleotides line up with TRBD2. The TCR was taken from a man older than 75 in good health. The CDR3 DNA is TGTGCCAGCAGCTTAACTTGCGGGGGTCGCACAGATACGCAGTATTTT. Its translation: CASSLTCGGRTDTQYF.